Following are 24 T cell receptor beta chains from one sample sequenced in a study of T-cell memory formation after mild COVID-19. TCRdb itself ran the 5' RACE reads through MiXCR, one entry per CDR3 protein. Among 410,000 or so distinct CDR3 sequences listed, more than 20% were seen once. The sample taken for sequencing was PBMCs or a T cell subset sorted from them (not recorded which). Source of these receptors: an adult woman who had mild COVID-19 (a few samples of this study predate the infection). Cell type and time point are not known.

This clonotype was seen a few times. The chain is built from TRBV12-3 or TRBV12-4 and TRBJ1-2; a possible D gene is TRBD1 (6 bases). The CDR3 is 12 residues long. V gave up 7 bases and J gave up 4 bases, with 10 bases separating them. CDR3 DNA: TGTGCCAGCACCCCGGACAGCTATGGCTACACCTTC. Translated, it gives CASTPDSYGYTF.

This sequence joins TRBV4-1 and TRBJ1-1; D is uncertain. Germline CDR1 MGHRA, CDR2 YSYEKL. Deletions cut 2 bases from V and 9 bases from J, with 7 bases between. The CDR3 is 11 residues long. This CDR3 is CASSQSGKAFF. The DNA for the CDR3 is TGCGCCAGCAGCCAATCCGGGAAAGCTTTCTTT.

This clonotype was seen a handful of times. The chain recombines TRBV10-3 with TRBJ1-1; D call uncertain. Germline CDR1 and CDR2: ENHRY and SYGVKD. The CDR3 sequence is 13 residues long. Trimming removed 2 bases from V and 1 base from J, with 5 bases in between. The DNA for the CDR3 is TGTGCCATCAGTGAGGGAGAGAACACTGAAGCTTTCTTT. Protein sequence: CAISEGENTEAFF.

The CDR3 here is CASRVDVGLSAYEQYF. DNA of the CDR3: TGCGCCAGCCGAGTCGACGTGGGACTATCGGCTTACGAGCAGTACTTC. The chain combines TRBV5-1 with TRBJ2-7, with 7 bases lining up with TRBD2. V lost 7 bases and J lost 4; bases outside the gene matches: 17. This CDR3 contains 16 residues. CDR1 is SGHRS, CDR2 YFSETQ, per germline.

The CDR3 loop reads CASSDSGRALDEQFF. As DNA, the CDR3 is TGTGCCAGCAGCGATAGCGGGAGGGCTTTAGATGAGCAGTTCTTC. The gene calls are TRBV7-9 and TRBJ2-1; the match to TRBD2 covers 11 bases. The ends lost 5 bases at V and 8 bases at J; junction bases unmatched: 8. Germline lookup yields CDR1 SEHNR and CDR2 FQNEAQ (reference sequence). The CDR3 runs to 15 residues.

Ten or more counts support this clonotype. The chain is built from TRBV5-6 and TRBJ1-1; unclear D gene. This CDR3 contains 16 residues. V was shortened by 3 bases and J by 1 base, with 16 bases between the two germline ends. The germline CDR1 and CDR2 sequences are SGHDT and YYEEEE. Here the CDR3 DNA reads TGTGCCAGCAGCTCCGTTGGAGGCGGGAGGAACACTGAAGCTTTCTTT. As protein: CASSSVGGGRNTEAFF.

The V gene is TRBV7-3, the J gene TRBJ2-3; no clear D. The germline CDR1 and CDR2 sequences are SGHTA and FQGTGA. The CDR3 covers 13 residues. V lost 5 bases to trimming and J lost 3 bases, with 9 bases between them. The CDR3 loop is CASSPYETDTQYF. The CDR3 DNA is TGTGCCAGCAGCCCCTATGAGACAGATACGCAGTATTTT. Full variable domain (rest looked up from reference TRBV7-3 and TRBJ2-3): GAGVSQTPSNKVTEKGKYVELRCDPISGHTALYWYRQSLGQGPEFLIYFQGTGAADDSGLPNDRFFAVRPEGSVSTLKIQRTERGDSAVYLCASSPYETDTQYFGPGTRLTVL.

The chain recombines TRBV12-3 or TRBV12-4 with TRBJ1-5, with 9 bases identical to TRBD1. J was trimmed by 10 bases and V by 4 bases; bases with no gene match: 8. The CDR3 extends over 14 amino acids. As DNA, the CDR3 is TGTGCCAGCAGTTCGTCCCGGGACAGGGACCCCCAGCATTTT. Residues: CASSSSRDRDPQHF.

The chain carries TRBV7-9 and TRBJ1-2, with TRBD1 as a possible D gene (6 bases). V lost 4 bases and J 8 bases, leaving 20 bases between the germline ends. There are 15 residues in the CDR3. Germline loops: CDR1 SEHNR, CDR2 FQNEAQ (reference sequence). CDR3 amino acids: CASSSEDRPSKGYTF. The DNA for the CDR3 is TGTGCCAGCAGCTCCGAAGACAGGCCCTCTAAAGGCTACACCTTC.

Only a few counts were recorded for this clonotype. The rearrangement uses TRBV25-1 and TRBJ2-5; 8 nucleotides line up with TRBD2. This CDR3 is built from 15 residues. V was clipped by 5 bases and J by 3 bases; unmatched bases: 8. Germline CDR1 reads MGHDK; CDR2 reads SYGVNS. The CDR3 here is CASSILVRGEETQYF. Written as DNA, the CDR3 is TGTGCCAGCAGTATCCTGGTGCGGGGGGAAGAGACCCAGTACTTC.

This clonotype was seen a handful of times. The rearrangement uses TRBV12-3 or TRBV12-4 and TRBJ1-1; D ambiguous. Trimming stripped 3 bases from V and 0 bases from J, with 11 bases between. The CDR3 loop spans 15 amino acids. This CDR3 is CASSFRQTMNTEAFF. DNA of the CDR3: TGTGCCAGCAGTTTTCGGCAGACTATGAACACTGAAGCTTTCTTT.

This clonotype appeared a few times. This CDR3 reads CSVEAWDRGRTGELFF. CDR3 nucleotides: TGCAGCGTTGAAGCCTGGGACAGGGGGAGAACCGGGGAGCTGTTTTTT. The chain is built from TRBV29-1 and TRBJ2-2, with 11 positions matching TRBD1. Trimming cost V 1 base and J 5 bases; bases outside gene matches: 6. Germline CDR1 is SQVTM and CDR2 is ANQGSEA. CDR3 length: 16 residues.

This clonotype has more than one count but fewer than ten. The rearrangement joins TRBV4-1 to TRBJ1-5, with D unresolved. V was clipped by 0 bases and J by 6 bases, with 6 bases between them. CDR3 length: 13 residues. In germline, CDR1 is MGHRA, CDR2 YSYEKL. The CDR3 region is CASSQDLAQPQHF. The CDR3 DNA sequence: TGCGCCAGCAGCCAAGATCTGGCTCAGCCCCAGCATTTT.

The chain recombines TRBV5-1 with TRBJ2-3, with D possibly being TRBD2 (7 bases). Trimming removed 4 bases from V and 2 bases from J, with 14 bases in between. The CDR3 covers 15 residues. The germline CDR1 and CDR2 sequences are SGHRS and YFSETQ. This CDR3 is CASSPEGGPTDTQYF. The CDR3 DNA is TGCGCCAGCAGCCCGGAGGGGGGGCCCACAGATACGCAGTATTTT.

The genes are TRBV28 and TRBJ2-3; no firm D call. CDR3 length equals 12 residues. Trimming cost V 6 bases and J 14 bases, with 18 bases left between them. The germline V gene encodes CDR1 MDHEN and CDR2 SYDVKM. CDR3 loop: CASSISVGRLYF. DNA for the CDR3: TGTGCCAGCAGCATATCGGTTGGGCGTCTGTATTTT.

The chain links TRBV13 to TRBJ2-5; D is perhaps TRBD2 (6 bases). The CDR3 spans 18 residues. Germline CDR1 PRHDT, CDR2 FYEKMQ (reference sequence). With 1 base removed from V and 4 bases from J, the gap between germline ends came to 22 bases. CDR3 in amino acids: CASSLVAGSGQRRETQYF. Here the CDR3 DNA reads TGTGCCAGCAGCTTAGTTGCAGGTAGCGGCCAAAGGAGAGAGACCCAGTACTTC.

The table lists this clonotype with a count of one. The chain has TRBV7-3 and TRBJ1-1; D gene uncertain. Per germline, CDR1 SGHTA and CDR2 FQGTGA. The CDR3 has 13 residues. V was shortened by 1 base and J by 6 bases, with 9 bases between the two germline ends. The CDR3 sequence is CASSLNGRSEAFF. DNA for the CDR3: TGTGCCAGCAGCTTAAATGGTCGTTCTGAAGCTTTCTTT. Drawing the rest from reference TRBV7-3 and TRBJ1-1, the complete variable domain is GAGVSQTPSNKVTEKGKYVELRCDPISGHTALYWYRQSLGQGPEFLIYFQGTGAADDSGLPNDRFFAVRPEGSVSTLKIQRTERGDSAVYLCASSLNGRSEAFFGQGTRLTVV.

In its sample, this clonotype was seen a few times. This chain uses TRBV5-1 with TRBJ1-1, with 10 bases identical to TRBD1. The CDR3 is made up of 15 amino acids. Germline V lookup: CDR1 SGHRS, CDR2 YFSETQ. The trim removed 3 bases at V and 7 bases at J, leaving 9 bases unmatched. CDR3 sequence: CASSSEPGQGNEAFF. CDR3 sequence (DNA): TGCGCCAGCAGCTCGGAACCGGGACAGGGGAATGAAGCTTTCTTT.

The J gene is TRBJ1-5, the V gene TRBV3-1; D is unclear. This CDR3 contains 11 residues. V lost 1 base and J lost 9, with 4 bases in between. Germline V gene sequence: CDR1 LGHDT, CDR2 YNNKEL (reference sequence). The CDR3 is CASSQGGPQHF. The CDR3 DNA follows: TGTGCCAGCAGCCAAGGTGGGCCCCAGCATTTT.

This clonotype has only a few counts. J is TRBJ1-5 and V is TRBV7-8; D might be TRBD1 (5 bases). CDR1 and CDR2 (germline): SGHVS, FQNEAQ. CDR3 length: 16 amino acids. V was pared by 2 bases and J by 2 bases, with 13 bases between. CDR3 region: CASSLYRRGGNQPQHF. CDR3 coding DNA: TGTGCCAGCAGCTTATACAGGAGAGGTGGCAATCAGCCCCAGCATTTT.

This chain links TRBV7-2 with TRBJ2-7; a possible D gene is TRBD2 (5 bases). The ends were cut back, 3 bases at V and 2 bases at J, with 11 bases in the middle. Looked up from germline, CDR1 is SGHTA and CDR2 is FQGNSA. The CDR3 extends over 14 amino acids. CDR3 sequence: CASSLTDYAYEQYF. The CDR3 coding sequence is TGTGCCAGCAGCTTGACCGACTACGCCTACGAGCAGTACTTC.

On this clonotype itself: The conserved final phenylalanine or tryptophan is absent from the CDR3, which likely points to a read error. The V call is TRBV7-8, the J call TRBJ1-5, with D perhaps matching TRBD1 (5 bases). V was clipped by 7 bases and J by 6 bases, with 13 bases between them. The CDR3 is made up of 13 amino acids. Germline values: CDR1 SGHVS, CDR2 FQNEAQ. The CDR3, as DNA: TGTGCCAGCACTGGGGGGTTGACTCAGCCCCAGCATTCT. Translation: CASTGGLTQPQHS.

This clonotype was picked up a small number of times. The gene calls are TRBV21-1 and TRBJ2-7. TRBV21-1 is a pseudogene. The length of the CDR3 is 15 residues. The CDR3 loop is CASSNERGRTYEQYF. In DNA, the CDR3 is TGTGCCAGCAGCAACGAAAGGGGGCGCACCTACGAGCAGTACTTC.

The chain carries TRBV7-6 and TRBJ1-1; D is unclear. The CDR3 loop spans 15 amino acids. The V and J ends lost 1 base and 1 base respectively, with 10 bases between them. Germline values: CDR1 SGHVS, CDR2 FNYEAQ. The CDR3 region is CASSLVVGGNTEAFF. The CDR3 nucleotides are TGTGCCAGCAGCTTAGTAGTCGGTGGGAACACTGAAGCTTTCTTT. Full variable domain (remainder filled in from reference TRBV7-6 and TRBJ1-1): GAGVSQSPRYKVTKRGQDVALRCDPISGHVSLYWYRQALGQGPEFLTYFNYEAQQDKSGLPNDRFSAERPEGSISTLTIQRTEQRDSAMYRCASSLVVGGNTEAFFGQGTRLTVV.